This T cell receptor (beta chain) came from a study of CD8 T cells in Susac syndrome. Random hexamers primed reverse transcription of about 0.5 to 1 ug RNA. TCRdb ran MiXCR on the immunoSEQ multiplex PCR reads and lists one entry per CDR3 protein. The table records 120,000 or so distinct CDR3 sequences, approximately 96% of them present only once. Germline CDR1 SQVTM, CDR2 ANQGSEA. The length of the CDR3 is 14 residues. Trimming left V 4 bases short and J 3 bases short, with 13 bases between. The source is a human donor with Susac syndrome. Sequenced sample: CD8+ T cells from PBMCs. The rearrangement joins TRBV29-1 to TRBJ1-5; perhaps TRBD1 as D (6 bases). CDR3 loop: CSVAHTGNNQPQHF. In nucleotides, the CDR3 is TGCAGCGTTGCTCACACAGGGAACAATCAGCCCCAGCATTTT.